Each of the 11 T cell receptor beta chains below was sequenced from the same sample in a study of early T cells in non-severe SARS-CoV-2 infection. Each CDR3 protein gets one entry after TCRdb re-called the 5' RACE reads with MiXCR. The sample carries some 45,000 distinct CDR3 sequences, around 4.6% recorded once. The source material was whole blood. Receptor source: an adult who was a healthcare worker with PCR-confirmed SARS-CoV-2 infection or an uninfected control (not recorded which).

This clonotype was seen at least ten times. The CDR3 protein is CSLYRGGELFF. CDR3 coding DNA: TGCAGCCTCTACCGTGGAGGGGAGCTGTTTTTT. V is TRBV29-1 and J is TRBJ2-2; D remains ambiguous. Per germline, CDR1 SQVTM and CDR2 ANQGSEA. This CDR3 is 11 amino acids long. Trimming stripped 8 bases from V and 8 bases from J, with 12 bases between.

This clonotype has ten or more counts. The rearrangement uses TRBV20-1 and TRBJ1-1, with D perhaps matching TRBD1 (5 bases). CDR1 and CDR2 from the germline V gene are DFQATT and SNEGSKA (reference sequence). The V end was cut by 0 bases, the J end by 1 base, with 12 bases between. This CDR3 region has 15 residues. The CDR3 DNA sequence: TGCAGTGCTAGAGATCGAGGGGCGCAGAACACTGAAGCTTTCTTT. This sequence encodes CSARDRGAQNTEAFF.

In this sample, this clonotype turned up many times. The CDR3 region is CSVRVGGGADTQYF. CDR3 DNA: TGCAGCGTCCGAGTTGGCGGGGGCGCAGATACGCAGTATTTT. The chain links TRBV29-1 to TRBJ2-3, with a tentative D call TRBD2 (7 bases). CDR3 length: 14 residues. Germline CDR1 is SQVTM and CDR2 is ANQGSEA. The ends were cut back, 6 bases at V and 4 bases at J, with 17 bases in the middle.

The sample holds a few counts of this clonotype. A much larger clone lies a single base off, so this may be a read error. CDR3 sequence: CVSTPRTGYSGANVLTF. The CDR3 bases are TGTGTCAGCACCCCTCGGACAGGCTACTCTGGGGCCAACGTCCTGACTTTC. The V and J genes are TRBV7-9 and TRBJ2-6, with 7 positions matching TRBD1. This CDR3 is built from 17 residues. In germline, CDR1 is SEHNR, CDR2 FQNEAQ (reference sequence).

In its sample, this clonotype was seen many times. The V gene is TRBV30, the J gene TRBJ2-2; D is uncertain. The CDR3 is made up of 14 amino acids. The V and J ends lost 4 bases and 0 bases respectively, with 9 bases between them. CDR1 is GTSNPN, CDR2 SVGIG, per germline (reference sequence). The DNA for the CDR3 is TGTGCCTGGATCAGACTTACGAACACCGGGGAGCTGTTTTTT. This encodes CAWIRLTNTGELFF.

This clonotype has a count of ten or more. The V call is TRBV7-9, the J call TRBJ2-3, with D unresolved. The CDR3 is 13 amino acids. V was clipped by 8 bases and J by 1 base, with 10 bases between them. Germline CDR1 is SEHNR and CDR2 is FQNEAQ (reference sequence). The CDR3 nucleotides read TGTGCCAGCGCCCACACTGGCACAGATACGCAGTATTTT. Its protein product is CASAHTGTDTQYF.

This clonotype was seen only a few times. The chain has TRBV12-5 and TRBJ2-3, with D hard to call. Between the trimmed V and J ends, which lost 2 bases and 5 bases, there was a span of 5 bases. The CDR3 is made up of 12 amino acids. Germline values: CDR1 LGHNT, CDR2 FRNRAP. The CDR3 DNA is TGTGCTAGTGGTTTGTACGGAGATACGCAGTATTTT. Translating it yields CASGLYGDTQYF. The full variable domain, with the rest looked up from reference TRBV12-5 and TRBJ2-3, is DARVTQTPRHKVTEMGQEVTMRCQPILGHNTVFWYRQTMMQGLELLAYFRNRAPLDDSGMPKDRFSAEMPDATLATLKIQPSEPRDSAVYFCASGLYGDTQYFGPGTRLTVL.

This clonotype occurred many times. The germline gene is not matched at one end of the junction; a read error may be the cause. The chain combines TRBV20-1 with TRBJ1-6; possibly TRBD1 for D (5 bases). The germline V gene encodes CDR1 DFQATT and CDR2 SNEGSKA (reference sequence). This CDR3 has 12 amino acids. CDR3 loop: CSARGVEDIGDF. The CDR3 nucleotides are TGCAGTGCTAGAGGGGTTGAGGACATTGGGGACTTT.

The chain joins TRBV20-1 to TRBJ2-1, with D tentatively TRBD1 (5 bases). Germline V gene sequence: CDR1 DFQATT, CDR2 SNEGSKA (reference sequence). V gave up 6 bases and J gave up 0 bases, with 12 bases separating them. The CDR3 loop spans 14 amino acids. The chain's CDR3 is CSAPFGHSYNEQFF. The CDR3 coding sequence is TGCAGTGCCCCGTTTGGACACTCCTACAATGAGCAGTTCTTC.

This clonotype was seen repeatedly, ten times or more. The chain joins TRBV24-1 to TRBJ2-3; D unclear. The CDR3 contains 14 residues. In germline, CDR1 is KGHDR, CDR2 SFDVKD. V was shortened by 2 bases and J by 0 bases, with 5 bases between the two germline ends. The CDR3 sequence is CATSDYPSTDTQYF. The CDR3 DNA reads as TGTGCCACCAGTGATTACCCTAGCACAGATACGCAGTATTTT.

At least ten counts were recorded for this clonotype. CDR3 nucleotides: TGTGCCAGCAGCACTCTGGGGGGAAGCTCCTACGAGCAGTACTTC. This sequence encodes CASSTLGGSSYEQYF. This chain joins TRBV14 and TRBJ2-7, with D perhaps TRBD2 (6 bases). Trimming cost V 5 bases and J 0 bases, with 14 bases left between them. This CDR3 contains 15 residues. Germline V CDR1 and CDR2: SGHDN, FVKESK.